What follows are 21 T cell receptor beta chains derived from one specimen sequenced in a study of blood T cell repertoires in COVID-19. Clones were sequenced by immunoSEQ multiplex PCR, and TCRdb holds only the in-frame ones, with some missing. Among roughly 65,000 clones listed, 70% to 80% were seen once. Sequenced: peripheral blood. All receptors derive from a human donor in a cohort sampled during active COVID-19.

The chain links TRBV10-1 to TRBJ2-3; TRBD2 matches 11 bases. The germline gives CDR1 WNHNN, CDR2 SYGVQD (reference sequence). V lost 5 bases, J lost 7 bases, and 5 bases stayed unmatched. The CDR3 runs 14 residues. This CDR3 is CASSPSGGTHTQYF. The CDR3, as DNA: TGCGCCAGCAGTCCTAGCGGGGGGACGCATACGCAGTATTTT.

In its sample, this clone was seen a few times. Other DNA sequences from this sample encode an identical CDR3 as well. The chain couples TRBV7-9 to TRBJ2-7; D gene ambiguous. CDR3 length: 12 amino acids. CDR1 is SEHNR, CDR2 FQNEAQ, per germline (reference sequence). Trimming removed 5 bases from V and 0 bases from J, with 5 bases in between. CDR3 DNA sequence: TGTGCCAGCAGCCGGAGCTCCTACGAGCAGTACTTC. Encoded protein: CASSRSSYEQYF.

The genes are TRBV5-1 and TRBJ1-2, with a tentative D call TRBD1 (5 bases). Germline values: CDR1 SGHRS, CDR2 YFSETQ. The CDR3 covers 16 residues. Trimming cost V 0 bases and J 9 bases, with 21 bases left between them. Written as DNA, the CDR3 is TGCGCCAGCAGCTTGGATGGCGGGGCCAGGATTAATAGCTACACCTTC. Amino acid sequence: CASSLDGGARINSYTF.

The CDR3 protein is CASSFAGGGPYNEQFF. The CDR3 nucleotides are TGTGCCAGCAGTTTTGCCGGCGGGGGGCCTTACAATGAGCAGTTCTTC. The genes are TRBV28 and TRBJ2-1; 8 bases match TRBD2. V trimming: 3 bases; J trimming: 4 bases; junction bases outside the gene matches: 8. This CDR3 is 16 amino acids long. Germline CDR1 is MDHEN and CDR2 is SYDVKM.

The genes are TRBV27 and TRBJ2-7; TRBD1 agrees at 8 bases. The V gene's germline CDR1 is MNHEY and CDR2 SMNVEV (reference sequence). This CDR3 is built from 15 residues. The V gene end was trimmed by 5 bases and the J gene end by 0 bases; junction bases not matched to a gene: 6. Here the CDR3 reads CASSIRQGSSYEQYF. The CDR3 nucleotides read TGTGCCAGCAGTATCCGACAGGGGAGCTCCTACGAGCAGTACTTC.

The chain joins TRBV10-3 to TRBJ2-1; 8 nucleotides match TRBD1. The CDR3 spans 16 residues. CDR1 is ENHRY, CDR2 SYGVKD, per germline. V lost 0 bases to trimming and J lost 5 bases; unmatched junction nucleotides: 6. The chain's CDR3 is CAISESGTGANNEQFF. For the CDR3, the DNA is TGTGCCATCAGTGAGTCGGGGACAGGAGCCAACAATGAGCAGTTCTTC.

The V gene is TRBV2, the J gene TRBJ2-2; D not certain. The V end lost 7 bases, the J end lost 0 bases, and 12 bases lay between the germline ends. The CDR3 spans 15 residues. Looked up from germline, CDR1 is SNHLY and CDR2 is FYNNEI. CDR3 nucleotide sequence: TGTGCCAGCAATGCTGAGGTGGCGAACACCGGGGAGCTGTTTTTT. Translating it yields CASNAEVANTGELFF.

V and J are TRBV5-1 and TRBJ2-2, with TRBD1 matching 7 bases. The CDR3 covers 15 residues. Germline lookup yields CDR1 SGHRS and CDR2 YFSETQ. V was clipped by 4 bases and J by 1 base; unmatched bases: 4. CDR3 in DNA: TGCGCCAGCAGCAATCGGACAGGGAACACCGGGGAGCTGTTTTTT. Translated: CASSNRTGNTGELFF.

The CDR3 protein is CATTADRVGQPQHF. The CDR3, as DNA: TGTGCCACCACCGCCGACAGGGTAGGTCAGCCCCAGCATTTT. V and J are TRBV15 and TRBJ1-5; TRBD1 matches at 7 bases. Trimming removed 7 bases from V and 6 bases from J; junction bases left unmatched: 9. This CDR3 has 14 residues. Germline CDR1 LNHNV, CDR2 YYDKDF (reference sequence).

CDR3 region: CASSQELDGSSDTQYF. The CDR3 nucleotides read TGTGCCAGCAGCCAAGAGTTAGACGGGAGCTCAGATACGCAGTATTTT. The rearrangement links TRBV3-1 (or the pseudogene TRBV3-2) to TRBJ2-3, with a weak D call TRBD2 (6 bases). CDR1 is LGHDT, CDR2 YNNKEL, per germline (reference sequence). The V end lost 0 bases, the J end lost 4 bases, and 14 bases lay between the germline ends. This CDR3 comprises 16 residues.

V and J are TRBV5-6 and TRBJ2-3; weak D call: TRBD2 (6 bases). The germline CDR1 and CDR2 sequences are SGHDT and YYEEEE. V lost 2 bases, J lost 1 base, and 14 bases lay in between. The CDR3 totals 16 residues. CDR3: CASSLVRDWRTDTQYF. In DNA, the CDR3 is TGTGCCAGCAGCTTAGTCCGGGACTGGCGCACAGATACGCAGTATTTT.

Here the CDR3 DNA reads TGCGCCAGCAGCCTCGCGGGGGAGCTGTTTTTT. Residues: CASSLAGELFF. The genes are TRBV5-1 and TRBJ2-2; D is unresolved. V dropped 4 bases and J dropped 8 bases, with 6 bases sitting between them. The CDR3 length is 11 residues. Germline CDR1 is SGHRS and CDR2 is YFSETQ.

The count of this clone is one. The V gene is TRBV6-6, the J gene TRBJ2-7; the D is unclear. Trimming shortened V by 8 bases and J by 3 bases, and 11 bases separated the two germline ends. There are 12 residues in the CDR3. CDR1 MNHNY and CDR2 SVGAGI come from the germline V gene (reference sequence). DNA for the CDR3: TGTGCCAGCGCGAAACAGAACTACGAGCAGTACTTC. Protein product: CASAKQNYEQYF.

Here the CDR3 DNA reads TGCGCCAGCTCGAGACGACCCCCATCGGGGGCCCAGTACTTC. This gives the protein CASSRRPPSGAQYF. The V call is TRBV10-1, the J call TRBJ2-5, with D perhaps matching TRBD2 (6 bases). Trimming left V 8 bases short and J 9 bases short, with 22 bases between. CDR1 is WNHNN, CDR2 SYGVQD, per germline (reference sequence). This CDR3 has 14 amino acids.

This rearrangement joins TRBV5-8 to TRBJ2-1; 9 bases agree with TRBD1. Unmatched junction bases numbered 15, after V lost 3 bases and J lost 5 bases. The CDR3 has 18 amino acids. CDR1 is SGHTS, CDR2 YDEGEE, per germline. As DNA, the CDR3 is TGTGCCAGCAGCTGGGAATCCACAGGGGGCATATCACACAATGAGCAGTTCTTC. It codes for CASSWESTGGISHNEQFF.

V usage is TRBV24-1 and J usage is TRBJ2-1, with D hard to call. The V end was cut by 5 bases, the J end by 9 bases, with 28 bases between. From germline, CDR1 is KGHDR and CDR2 SFDVKD. The CDR3 sequence is 18 residues long. The CDR3 spells CATSAAFASEFSIGEQFF. The DNA of the CDR3 is TGTGCCACCAGTGCCGCCTTCGCTAGTGAATTTTCCATCGGTGAGCAGTTCTTC.

This chain joins TRBV2 and TRBJ2-5; a possible D gene is TRBD2 (6 bases). Germline V gene data show CDR1 as SNHLY and CDR2 as FYNNEI. V dropped 7 bases and J dropped 5 bases, with 14 bases sitting between them. The CDR3 runs to 13 residues. In nucleotides, the CDR3 is TGTGCCAGCAACCGGGACTTAGGGGAGACCCAGTACTTC. Its protein product is CASNRDLGETQYF. The full variable domain, its missing parts supplied by reference TRBV2 and TRBJ2-5, is EPEVTQTPSHQVTQMGQEVILRCVPISNHLYFYWYRQILGQKVEFLVSFYNNEISEKSEIFDDQFSVERPDGSNFTLKIRSTKLEDSAMYFCASNRDLGETQYFGPGTRLLVL.

This clone has only a few counts. The rearrangement joins TRBV4-1 to TRBJ1-1; TRBD1 matches 10 bases. The germline CDR1 and CDR2 sequences are MGHRA and YSYEKL. The V gene end was trimmed by 6 bases and the J gene end by 0 bases; junction bases not matched to a gene: 7. The CDR3 is made up of 16 amino acids. The CDR3 sequence is CASRGQGTGVNTEAFF. The CDR3 DNA follows: TGCGCCAGCAGGGGGCAGGGGACAGGGGTGAACACTGAAGCTTTCTTT.

This rearrangement joins TRBV4-1 to TRBJ2-7; 8 bases line up with TRBD2. CDR3 size: 16 residues. In germline, CDR1 is MGHRA, CDR2 YSYEKL. The V and J ends lost 1 base and 3 bases, in that order; junction bases with no gene match: 8. The CDR3 sequence: CASSQVSGLVDYEQYF. The CDR3 DNA reads as TGCGCCAGCAGCCAAGTTTCGGGACTAGTGGACTACGAGCAGTACTTC.

This clone was recorded only once. The chain employs TRBV28 and TRBJ1-2; a weak D match, TRBD1 (6 bases). The CDR3 has 15 residues. The germline V gene has CDR1 MDHEN and CDR2 SYDVKM. V lost 6 bases, J lost 3 bases, and 17 bases lay in between. The CDR3 DNA is TGTGCCAGCAGGACTACAGGGCCTTCTCACTATGGCTACACCTTC. Translation gives CASRTTGPSHYGYTF.

This chain uses TRBV5-1 with TRBJ2-3; TRBD1 aligns across 10 bases. The CDR3 is 16 residues long. V was clipped by 2 bases and J by 4 bases; unmatched bases: 7. Germline CDR1 is SGHRS and CDR2 is YFSETQ. CDR3 loop: CASSFTGTGEPDTQYF. The DNA for the CDR3 is TGCGCCAGCAGCTTTACCGGGACAGGGGAGCCAGATACGCAGTATTTT.